Listed below are T cell receptor beta chains from one sample, sequenced in a study of read filtering for tumor transcriptome and immune sequencing. TCRdb re-called the reads with MiXCR, one entry per CDR3 protein. The repertoire includes tens of thousands of distinct CDR3 sequences, 20% to 25% of them detected once, and roughly 11% sits in the top ten. The sequencing input was a population of CD138-negative cells sorted from bone marrow. These TCRs come from a donor aged 40 or older with multiple myeloma. The CDR3 runs from the conserved cysteine through the conserved F or W. The order of the fields is CDR3 protein, CDR3 DNA, V gene, J gene, D gene, clone size. The D gene is left open where the match is weak. The listing skips clone size in some rows; elsewhere it reads once, few, many or a size class.

CDR3: CASSPQGARTGANVLTF; DNA: TGTGCCAGCAGCCCACAGGGGGCGAGGACCGGGGCCAACGTCCTGACTTTC; V: TRBV9; J: TRBJ2-6; D: TRBD1; size: many
CDR3: CASSPRTGLDEAFF; DNA: TGCGCCAGCAGCCCTCGTACGGGATTGGATGAAGCTTTCTTT; V: TRBV5-1; J: TRBJ1-1; D: .; size: many
CDR3: CASSTGGTYGYTF; DNA: TGTGCCAGCAGTACAGGGGGCACCTATGGCTACACCTTC; V: TRBV28; J: TRBJ1-2; D: TRBD1; size: many
CDR3: CSATGQGFHGYTF; DNA: TGCAGTGCTACAGGACAGGGGTTCCATGGCTACACCTTC; V: TRBV20-1; J: TRBJ1-2; D: TRBD1; size: .
CDR3: CSARDSPGNTIYF; DNA: TGCAGTGCTAGAGACAGTCCTGGAAACACCATATATTTT; V: TRBV20-1; J: TRBJ1-3; D: .; size: .
CDR3: CASRPDFNTDTQYF; DNA: TGTGCCAGCCGCCCGGACTTTAACACAGATACGCAGTATTTT; V: TRBV11-2; J: TRBJ2-3; D: .; size: many
CDR3: CASSSDYVGELFF; DNA: TGCGCCAGCAGCTCGGATTATGTGGGGGAGCTGTTTTTT; V: TRBV5-1; J: TRBJ2-2; D: .; size: .
CDR3: CASSVKTAGAYEQFF; DNA: TGTGCCAGCAGCGTCAAAACGGCGGGGGCCTATGAGCAGTTCTTC; V: TRBV3-1; J: TRBJ2-1; D: .; size: .
CDR3: CTSSSQGYEQYF; DNA: TGTACCAGCAGCTCCCAGGGGTACGAGCAGTACTTC; V: TRBV7-9; J: TRBJ2-7; D: .; size: .
CDR3: CASSIDHGTGKRYQPQHF; DNA: TGTGCCAGTAGTATAGATCACGGGACAGGGAAAAGATATCAGCCCCAGCATTTT; V: TRBV19; J: TRBJ1-5; D: TRBD1; size: .
CDR3: CSASTGPPSTDTQYF; DNA: TGCAGTGCTAGTACCGGGCCGCCGAGCACAGATACGCAGTATTTT; V: TRBV20-1; J: TRBJ2-3; D: .; size: .
CDR3: CASSEYGTPAAEAFF; DNA: TGTGCCAGCAGTGAATACGGCACCCCTGCGGCTGAAGCTTTCTTT; V: TRBV25-1; J: TRBJ1-1; D: .; size: few
CDR3: CASSLGRTSYEQYF; DNA: TGTGCCAGCAGCTTAGGAAGAACCTCCTACGAGCAGTACTTC; V: TRBV7-9; J: TRBJ2-7; D: .; size: many
CDR3: CASGLGGGNEQFF; DNA: TGTGCCAGCGGGCTCGGGGGTGGCAATGAGCAGTTCTTC; V: TRBV2; J: TRBJ2-1; D: .; size: medium-sized
CDR3: CASSSQGKQFF; DNA: TGTGCCAGCAGCTCACAGGGTAAGCAGTTCTTC; V: TRBV7-3; J: TRBJ2-1; D: .; size: .
CDR3: CASRRLAGKRYNEQFF; DNA: TGTGCCAGCCGCAGACTAGCGGGGAAGAGGTACAATGAGCAGTTCTTC; V: TRBV11-2; J: TRBJ2-1; D: TRBD2; size: many
CDR3: CASGLQGRWSTDTQYF; DNA: TGTGCCAGCGGACTACAGGGAAGATGGAGCACAGATACGCAGTATTTT; V: TRBV7-8; J: TRBJ2-3; D: .; size: many
CDR3: CASSFMGNTEAFF; DNA: TGCGCCAGCAGCTTCATGGGGAACACTGAAGCTTTCTTT; V: TRBV5-1; J: TRBJ1-1; D: .; size: many
CDR3: CASSSVGGTQYF; DNA: TGTGCCAGCAGCTCTGTCGGGGGTACGCAGTATTTT; V: TRBV7-3; J: TRBJ2-3; D: .; size: few
CDR3: CSAGTGNQPQHF; DNA: TGCAGCGCTGGAACGGGCAATCAGCCCCAGCATTTT; V: TRBV29-1; J: TRBJ1-5; D: .; size: many
CDR3: CSARYRELQPQHF; DNA: TGCAGTGCTAGATACAGGGAACTTCAGCCCCAGCATTTT; V: TRBV20-1; J: TRBJ1-5; D: .; size: few
CDR3: CASSLRPGQGYTGEPFF; DNA: TGTGCCAGCAGCTTGCGTCCGGGACAGGGGTACACCGGGGAGCCGTTTTTT; V: TRBV14; J: TRBJ2-2; D: TRBD1; size: .
CDR3: CASSTGTENTGELFF; DNA: TGTGCCAGCAGCACCGGGACGGAGAACACCGGGGAGCTGTTTTTT; V: TRBV28; J: TRBJ2-2; D: .; size: many
CDR3: CASSLKTDYNVQFF; DNA: TGTGCCAGCAGCTTAAAGACAGACTACAATGTGCAATTCTTC; V: TRBV7-9; J: TRBJ2-1; D: .; size: .
CDR3: CASSHRRGGLDEQYF; DNA: TGTGCCAGCAGCCACCGGCGTGGGGGCCTGGACGAGCAGTACTTC; V: TRBV7-2; J: TRBJ2-7; D: .; size: many
CDR3: CATSRDRQQETQYF; DNA: TGTGCCACCAGCAGAGATCGACAGCAAGAGACCCAGTACTTC; V: TRBV15; J: TRBJ2-5; D: .; size: many
CDR3: CASSLDPTAMNTEAFF; DNA: TGTGCCAGCAGCTTGGACCCGACAGCCATGAACACTGAAGCTTTCTTT; V: TRBV5-6; J: TRBJ1-1; D: .; size: .
CDR3: CASRTRDMSSYEQYF; DNA: TGTGCCAGCAGAACCCGGGACATGAGCTCCTACGAGCAGTACTTC; V: TRBV6-6; J: TRBJ2-7; D: .; size: .
CDR3: CASSSLPQVNNEQFF; DNA: TGCGCCAGCAGCTCCCTCCCGCAGGTAAACAATGAGCAGTTCTTC; V: TRBV5-1; J: TRBJ2-1; D: .; size: many
CDR3: CASSAGGGAHNEQFF; DNA: TGTGCCAGCAGTGCGGGCGGGGGGGCTCACAATGAGCAGTTCTTC; V: TRBV2; J: TRBJ2-1; D: TRBD2; size: many
CDR3: CSGTLRGRDTEAFF; DNA: TGCAGCGGGACCCTCAGGGGCAGGGACACTGAAGCTTTCTTT; V: TRBV29-1; J: TRBJ1-1; D: .; size: many
CDR3: CSARDRDRGRNNSPLHF; DNA: TGCAGTGCTAGAGACCGGGACAGGGGGAGGAATAATTCACCCCTCCACTTT; V: TRBV20-1; J: TRBJ1-6; D: TRBD1; size: many
CDR3: CASSLAGLRSSDEQFF; DNA: TGTGCCAGCAGCTTGGCGGGACTAAGATCAAGTGATGAGCAGTTCTTC; V: TRBV5-6; J: TRBJ2-1; D: TRBD2; size: few
CDR3: CASSSNRGAEAFF; DNA: TGTGCCAGCAGCTCCAACCGGGGAGCTGAAGCTTTCTTT; V: TRBV13; J: TRBJ1-1; D: .; size: few
CDR3: CSARQHQGPTEAFF; DNA: TGCAGTGCTAGACAACATCAGGGCCCCACTGAAGCTTTCTTT; V: TRBV20-1; J: TRBJ1-1; D: .; size: many
CDR3: CSALARADQPQHF; DNA: TGCAGTGCGCTCGCCAGGGCCGATCAGCCCCAGCATTTT; V: TRBV20-1; J: TRBJ1-5; D: .; size: .
CDR3: CASSGRTAGSTDTQYF; DNA: TGTGCCAGCAGCGGACGGACAGCGGGGTCCACAGATACGCAGTATTTT; V: TRBV9; J: TRBJ2-3; D: .; size: .
CDR3: CASSWGTESSYEQYF; DNA: TGCGCCAGCAGCTGGGGGACAGAGAGCTCCTACGAGCAGTACTTC; V: TRBV5-1; J: TRBJ2-7; D: TRBD1; size: few
CDR3: CASGSDTQETQYF; DNA: TGTGCCAGCGGCTCCGACACCCAAGAGACCCAGTACTTC; V: TRBV11-3; J: TRBJ2-5; D: .; size: .
CDR3: CATSTSLLAGKGETQYF; DNA: TGTGCCACCAGCACAAGTCTTCTAGCGGGAAAAGGGGAGACCCAGTACTTC; V: TRBV15; J: TRBJ2-5; D: TRBD2; size: few
CDR3: CSARPGGSNTEAFF; DNA: TGCAGTGCTAGACCAGGGGGTTCGAACACTGAAGCTTTCTTT; V: TRBV20-1; J: TRBJ1-1; D: TRBD1; size: .
CDR3: CASSLAGGSSTDTQYF; DNA: TGTGCCAGCAGCTTAGCGGGGGGATCTAGCACAGATACGCAGTATTTT; V: TRBV7-2; J: TRBJ2-3; D: .; size: many
CDR3: CASSLSSGAQGTQYF; DNA: TGTGCTAGCAGTTTATCTAGCGGGGCACAAGGGACCCAGTACTTC; V: TRBV28; J: TRBJ2-5; D: TRBD2; size: .